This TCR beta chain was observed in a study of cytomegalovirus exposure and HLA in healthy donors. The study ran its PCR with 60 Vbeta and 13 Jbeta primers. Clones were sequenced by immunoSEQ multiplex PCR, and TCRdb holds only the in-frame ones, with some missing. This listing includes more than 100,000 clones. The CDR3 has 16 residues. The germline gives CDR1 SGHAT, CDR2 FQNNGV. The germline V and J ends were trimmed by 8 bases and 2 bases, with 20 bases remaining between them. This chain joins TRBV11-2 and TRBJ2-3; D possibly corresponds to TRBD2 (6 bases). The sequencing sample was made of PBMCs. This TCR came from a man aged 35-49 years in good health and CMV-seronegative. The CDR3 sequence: CASGPRGGGVTDTQYF. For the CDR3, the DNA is TGTGCCAGCGGGCCTCGCGGCGGAGGGGTCACAGATACGCAGTATTTT. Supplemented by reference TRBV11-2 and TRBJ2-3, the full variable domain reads EAGVAQSPRYKIIEKRQSVAFWCNPISGHATLYWYQQILGQGPKLLIQFQNNGVVDDSQLPKDRFSAERLKGVDSTLKIQPAKLEDSAVYLCASGPRGGGVTDTQYFGPGTRLTVL.